This entry lists 18 T cell receptor beta chains sequenced from one sample in a study of T-cell reconstitution after alpha-beta-depleted transplantation in children. Construction of the TCRbeta library involved unique molecular identifiers. TCRdb itself ran the PCR reads through MiXCR, one entry per CDR3 protein. The profile shows around 600,000 distinct CDR3 sequences, roughly 17% of them singletons. The specimen comprised PBMCs from the stem cell graft donor, sampled from the stem cell graft. Receptors were obtained from a human donor who donated a stem cell graft to a child with acute myeloid leukemia.

V usage is TRBV7-2 and J usage is TRBJ1-1, with D uncertain. The CDR3 covers 12 residues. CDR1 and CDR2 (germline): SGHTA, FQGNSA. V dropped 5 bases and J dropped 11 bases, with 15 bases sitting between them. CDR3 protein: CASSPRTGDAFF. DNA for the CDR3: TGTGCCAGCAGCCCGCGGACCGGTGACGCTTTCTTT.

This clonotype appeared many times. V is TRBV4-3 and J is TRBJ2-1; a possible D gene is TRBD2 (6 bases). Between the trimmed V and J ends, which lost 3 bases and 8 bases, there was a span of 20 bases. The CDR3 totals 16 residues. CDR1 LGHNA and CDR2 YSLEER come from the germline V gene. CDR3 DNA: TGCGCCAGCAGCCATGGTTCCGGGAGCGTGGTGGATGAGCAGTTCTTC. Protein sequence: CASSHGSGSVVDEQFF.

The chain combines TRBV12-3 or TRBV12-4 with TRBJ2-7, with 8 bases identical to TRBD1. CDR3 length equals 14 residues. The trim removed 6 bases at V and 9 bases at J, leaving 13 bases unmatched. In DNA form, the CDR3 reads TGTGCCAGCAGACCTCGGGACAGGCCTTTGGTGCAGTACTTC. As protein: CASRPRDRPLVQYF.

This clonotype was seen repeatedly, ten times or more. The rearrangement links TRBV4-3 to TRBJ1-1; no reliable D call. Trimming pared 1 base from V and 0 bases from J, leaving 9 bases between. This CDR3 region has 15 residues. Germline CDR1 and CDR2: LGHNA and YSLEER. In DNA form, the CDR3 reads TGCGCCAGCAGCCAAGTGTTTTGGCTGAACACTGAAGCTTTCTTT. Its protein product is CASSQVFWLNTEAFF.

CDR3 in amino acids: CSAREGVGEKLFF. CDR3 in DNA: TGCAGTGCTAGAGAGGGGGTGGGTGAAAAACTGTTTTTT. The rearrangement joins TRBV20-1 to TRBJ1-4, with a weak D call TRBD1 (5 bases). The V and J ends lost 0 bases and 7 bases respectively, with 9 bases between them. CDR1 is DFQATT, CDR2 SNEGSKA, per germline (reference sequence). This CDR3 comprises 13 residues.

The chain couples TRBV6-5 to TRBJ2-5; 10 bases are shared with TRBD1. Germline loops: CDR1 MNHEY, CDR2 SVGAGI. The CDR3 is 15 residues long. V was pared by 2 bases and J by 1 base, with 1 base of the junction left unmatched. This CDR3 is CASSYDRGPQETQYF. The DNA for the CDR3 is TGTGCCAGCAGTTACGACAGGGGGCCCCAAGAGACCCAGTACTTC.

This clonotype was seen ten or more times. The chain recombines TRBV7-2 with TRBJ2-1, with 11 bases that match TRBD2. The junction had 5 bases not matched to a gene; V was cut back by 1 base and J by 9 bases. This CDR3 spans 15 amino acids. Per germline, CDR1 SGHTA and CDR2 FQGNSA. In nucleotides, the CDR3 is TGTGCCAGCAGCTTAGTAGCGGGGGGGCGGAGTGAGCAGTTCTTC. Translation: CASSLVAGGRSEQFF.

The sample holds a few counts of this clonotype. This chain links TRBV5-1 with TRBJ2-3, with 7 nucleotides matching TRBD1. The CDR3 runs to 15 residues. CDR1 is SGHRS and CDR2 is YFSETQ in the germline V gene. V gave up 4 bases and J gave up 1 base; unmatched junction bases: 6. The CDR3, as DNA: TGCGCCAGCAGCACCAGACAGGGAGGCACAGATACGCAGTATTTT. Its protein product is CASSTRQGGTDTQYF.

The gene calls are TRBV5-1 and TRBJ2-1, with D unresolved. Trimming left V 4 bases short and J 5 bases short, with 7 bases between. Germline CDR1 is SGHRS and CDR2 is YFSETQ. This CDR3 spans 12 amino acids. The CDR3 spells CASSRVDNEQFF. DNA of the CDR3: TGCGCCAGCAGCCGGGTGGACAATGAGCAGTTCTTC.

This clonotype has only a few counts. The chain joins TRBV7-2 to TRBJ2-3, with D maybe TRBD1 (6 bases). Looked up from germline, CDR1 is SGHTA and CDR2 is FQGNSA. The V end was cut by 2 bases, the J end by 5 bases, with 14 bases between. The CDR3 runs to 15 residues. DNA of the CDR3: TGTGCCAGCAGCTTATATGGGGGCCCCGGAGATACGCAGTATTTT. It codes for CASSLYGGPGDTQYF. The whole variable domain, remainder taken from reference TRBV7-2 and TRBJ2-3, is GAGVSQSPSNKVTEKGKDVELRCDPISGHTALYWYRQSLGQGLEFLIYFQGNSAPDKSGLPSDRFSAERTGGSVSTLTIQRTQQEDSAVYLCASSLYGGPGDTQYFGPGTRLTVL.

The chain uses TRBV9 and TRBJ1-1; D not resolved. This CDR3 comprises 13 residues. The V and J ends lost 3 bases and 5 bases respectively, with 11 bases between them. The germline CDR1 and CDR2 sequences are SGDLS and YYNGEE. The chain's CDR3 is CASSGGFRTEAFF. The CDR3 bases are TGTGCCAGCAGCGGAGGGTTCCGTACTGAAGCTTTCTTT.

The chain has TRBV4-2 and TRBJ2-7, with D possibly being TRBD2 (6 bases). The CDR3 consists of 13 residues. Germline-derived CDR1 and CDR2 are LGHNA and YNFKEQ. Trimming left V 10 bases short and J 6 bases short, with 19 bases between. In DNA form, the CDR3 reads TGTGCCATCGGCCCCGGGGGAGTCTGCGAGCAGTACGTC. Translation gives CAIGPGGVCEQYV.

With respect to this clonotype: At one end, the junction sequence differs from germline, possibly due to a read error. The chain links TRBV5-1 to TRBJ1-1; D gene unclear. From germline, CDR1 is SGHRS and CDR2 YFSETQ. CDR3 size: 13 residues. CDR3 region: CASSADPNTDAFF. In DNA form, the CDR3 reads TGCGCCAGCAGCGCGGATCCGAACACTGACGCTTTCTTT.

This clonotype was detected a few times. The rearrangement links TRBV15 to TRBJ2-1, with 16 positions matching TRBD2. The germline gives CDR1 LNHNV, CDR2 YYDKDF (reference sequence). V dropped 0 bases and J dropped 7; count of bases not matched to a gene: 15. The CDR3 loop spans 21 amino acids. Written as DNA, the CDR3 is TGTGCCACCAGCAGAGATCTTGGGACTAGCGGGGGGGCCGGCAAGAGGAATGAGCAGTTCTTC. Its protein product is CATSRDLGTSGGAGKRNEQFF.

This clonotype was counted at least ten times. The rearrangement joins TRBV20-1 to TRBJ2-7; TRBD2 agrees at 7 bases. Germline V CDR1 and CDR2: DFQATT, SNEGSKA (reference sequence). V lost 8 bases and J lost 7; bases outside the gene matches: 5. This CDR3 is built from 10 residues. The chain's CDR3 is CSPGGWEQYV. The CDR3, as DNA: TGCAGTCCCGGGGGGTGGGAGCAGTACGTC.

In this sample, this clonotype turned up many times. The chain uses TRBV20-1 and TRBJ2-4; D gene ambiguous. Germline loops: CDR1 DFQATT, CDR2 SNEGSKA (reference sequence). The CDR3 contains 16 residues. With 0 bases removed from V and 0 bases from J, the gap between germline ends came to 12 bases. This CDR3 is CSARELSGLAKNIQYF. The CDR3 nucleotides are TGCAGTGCTAGAGAGTTGTCCGGTCTAGCCAAAAACATTCAGTACTTC.

This clonotype has ten or more counts. This sequence joins TRBV7-2 and TRBJ2-6; no clear D. Germline-derived CDR1 and CDR2 are SGHTA and FQGNSA. This CDR3 has 16 amino acids. Trimming pared 5 bases from V and 2 bases from J, leaving 13 bases between. The CDR3 loop is CASSLVGRAGANVLTF. Written as DNA, the CDR3 is TGTGCCAGCAGCCTAGTGGGCCGGGCTGGGGCCAACGTCCTGACTTTC.

Ten or more counts support this clonotype. J is TRBJ2-7 and V is TRBV29-1; D possibly corresponds to TRBD1 (6 bases). Between the trimmed V and J ends, which lost 4 bases and 4 bases, there was a span of 14 bases. Germline V gene data show CDR1 as SQVTM and CDR2 as ANQGSEA. This CDR3 is 13 amino acids long. As DNA, the CDR3 is TGCAGCGTTGTATCAGGGGATACTTACGAGCAGTACTTC. Its translation: CSVVSGDTYEQYF.